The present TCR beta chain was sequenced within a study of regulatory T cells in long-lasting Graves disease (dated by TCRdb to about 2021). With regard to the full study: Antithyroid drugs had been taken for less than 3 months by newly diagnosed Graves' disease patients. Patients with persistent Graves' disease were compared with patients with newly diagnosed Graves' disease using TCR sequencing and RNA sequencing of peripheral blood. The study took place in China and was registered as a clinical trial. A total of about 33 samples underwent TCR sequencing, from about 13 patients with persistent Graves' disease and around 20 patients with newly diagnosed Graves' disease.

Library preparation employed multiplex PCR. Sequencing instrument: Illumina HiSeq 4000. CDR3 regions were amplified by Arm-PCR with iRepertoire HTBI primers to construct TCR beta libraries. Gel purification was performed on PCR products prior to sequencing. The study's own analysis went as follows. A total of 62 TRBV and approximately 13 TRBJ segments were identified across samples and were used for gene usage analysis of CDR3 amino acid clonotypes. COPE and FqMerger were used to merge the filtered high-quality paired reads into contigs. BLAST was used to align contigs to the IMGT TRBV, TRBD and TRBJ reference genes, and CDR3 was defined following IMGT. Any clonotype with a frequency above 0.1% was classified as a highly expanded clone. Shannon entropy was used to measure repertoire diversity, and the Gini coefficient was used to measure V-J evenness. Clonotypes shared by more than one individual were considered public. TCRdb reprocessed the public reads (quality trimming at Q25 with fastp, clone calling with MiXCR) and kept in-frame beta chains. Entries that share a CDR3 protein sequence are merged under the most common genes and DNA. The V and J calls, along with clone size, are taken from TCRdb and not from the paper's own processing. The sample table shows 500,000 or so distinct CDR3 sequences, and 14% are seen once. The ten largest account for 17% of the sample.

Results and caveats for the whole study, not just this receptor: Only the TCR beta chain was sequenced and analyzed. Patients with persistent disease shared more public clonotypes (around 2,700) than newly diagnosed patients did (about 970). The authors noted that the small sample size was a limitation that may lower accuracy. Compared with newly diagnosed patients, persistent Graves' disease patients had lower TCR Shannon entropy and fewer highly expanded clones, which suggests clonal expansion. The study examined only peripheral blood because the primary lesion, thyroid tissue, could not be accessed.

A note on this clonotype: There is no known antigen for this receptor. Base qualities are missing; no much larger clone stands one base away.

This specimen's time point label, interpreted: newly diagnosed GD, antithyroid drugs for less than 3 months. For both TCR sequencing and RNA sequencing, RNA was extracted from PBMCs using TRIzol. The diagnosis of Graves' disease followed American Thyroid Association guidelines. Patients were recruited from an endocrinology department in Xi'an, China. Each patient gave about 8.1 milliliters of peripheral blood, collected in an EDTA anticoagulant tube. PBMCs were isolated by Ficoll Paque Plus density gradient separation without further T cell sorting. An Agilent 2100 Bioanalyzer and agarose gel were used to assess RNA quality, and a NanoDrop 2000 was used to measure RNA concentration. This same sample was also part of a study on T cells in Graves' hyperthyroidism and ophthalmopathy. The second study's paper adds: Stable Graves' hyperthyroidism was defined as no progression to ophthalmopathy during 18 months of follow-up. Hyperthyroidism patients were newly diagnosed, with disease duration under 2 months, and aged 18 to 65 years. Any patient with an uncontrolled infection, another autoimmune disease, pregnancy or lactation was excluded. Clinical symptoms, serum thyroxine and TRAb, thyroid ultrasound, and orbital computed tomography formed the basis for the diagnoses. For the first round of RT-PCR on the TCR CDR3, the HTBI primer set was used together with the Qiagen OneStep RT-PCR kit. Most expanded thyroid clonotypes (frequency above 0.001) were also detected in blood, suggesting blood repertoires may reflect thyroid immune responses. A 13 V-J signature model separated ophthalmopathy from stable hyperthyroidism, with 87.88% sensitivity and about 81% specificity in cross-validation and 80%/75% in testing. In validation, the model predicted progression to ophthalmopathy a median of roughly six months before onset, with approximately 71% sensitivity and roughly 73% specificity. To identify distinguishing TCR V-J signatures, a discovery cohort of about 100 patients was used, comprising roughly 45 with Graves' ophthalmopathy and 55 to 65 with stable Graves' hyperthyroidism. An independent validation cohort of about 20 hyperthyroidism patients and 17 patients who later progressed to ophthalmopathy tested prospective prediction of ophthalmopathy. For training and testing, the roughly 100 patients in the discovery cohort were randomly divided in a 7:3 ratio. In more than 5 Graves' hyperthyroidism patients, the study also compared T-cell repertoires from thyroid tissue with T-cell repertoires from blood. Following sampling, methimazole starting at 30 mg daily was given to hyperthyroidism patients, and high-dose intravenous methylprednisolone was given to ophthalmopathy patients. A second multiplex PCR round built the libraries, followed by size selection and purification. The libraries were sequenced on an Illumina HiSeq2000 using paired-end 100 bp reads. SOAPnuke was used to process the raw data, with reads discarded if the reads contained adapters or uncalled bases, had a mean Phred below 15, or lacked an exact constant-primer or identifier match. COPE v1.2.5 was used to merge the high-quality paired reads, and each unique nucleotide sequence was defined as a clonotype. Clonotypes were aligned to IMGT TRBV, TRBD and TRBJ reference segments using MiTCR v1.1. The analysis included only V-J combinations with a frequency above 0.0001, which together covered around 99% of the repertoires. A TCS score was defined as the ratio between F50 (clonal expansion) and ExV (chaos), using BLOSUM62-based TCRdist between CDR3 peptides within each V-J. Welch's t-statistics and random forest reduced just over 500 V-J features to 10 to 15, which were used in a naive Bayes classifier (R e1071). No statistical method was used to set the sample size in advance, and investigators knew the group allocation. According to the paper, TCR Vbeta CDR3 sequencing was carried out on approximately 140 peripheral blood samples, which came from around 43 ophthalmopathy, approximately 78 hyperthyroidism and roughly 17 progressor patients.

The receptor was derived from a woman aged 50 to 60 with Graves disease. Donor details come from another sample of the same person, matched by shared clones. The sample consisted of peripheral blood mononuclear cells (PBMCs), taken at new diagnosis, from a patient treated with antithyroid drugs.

Here is the DNA: TGTGCCAGCAGCTTAACGGGCGGAACCGGCAATGAGCAGTTCTTC. This codes for CASSLTGGTGNEQFF. The chain is made from TRBV7-3 and TRBJ2-1, with the D gene too uncertain to name. CDR1 SGHTA and CDR2 FQGTGA were looked up in the germline V gene. V loses 0 bases of germline sequence and J loses 6 bases, and the interval between the two ends is 12 bases. The CDR3, from cysteine to phenylalanine, totals 15 residues. Only the CDR3 DNA is retained, 45 bases long and in frame from the first base.